In this sample, the clone carrying this TCR beta chain turned up many times. There are 16 residues in the CDR3. Trimming took 0 bases from V and 5 from J; bases not matched to a gene: 8. The germline V gene encodes CDR1 SGHTA and CDR2 FQGTGA. Both TCR beta VDJ combination and CDR3 sequence profiling were carried out. Genomic DNA was the template for this profiling. TCRdb reprocessed the reads via MiXCR and lists one record per CDR3 protein. The sample comprises more than 150,000 distinct CDR3 sequences, about half of which are singletons, and around 13% rests with the top ten. These data come from a study of CD8+CD57+ T cells in acquired aplastic anemia. CD8+CD57+ cell expansion, shown by flow cytometry, had occurred in the patients selected for sequencing.

The chain links TRBV7-3 to TRBJ2-7; 9 bases align to TRBD1. The source is a human donor with aplastic anemia. Sequenced material: sorted CD4+, CD8+, or CD8+CD57+ T cells (not recorded which) from PBMCs. The DNA for the CDR3 is TGTGCCAGCAGCTTAACTACGGGGACAGGGCGGGACGAGCAGTACTTC. It encodes CASSLTTGTGRDEQYF.